What follows are 5 T cell receptor beta chains derived from one specimen sequenced in a study of T-cell memory formation after mild COVID-19. TCRdb re-called the 5' RACE reads with MiXCR, one entry per CDR3 protein. This sample has 350,000 to 500,000 distinct CDR3 sequences, with roughly 18% found just once. The sample comprised PBMCs or a T cell subset sorted from them (not recorded which). The receptors originated from a man between 18 and 35 years old who had mild COVID-19 (a few samples of this study predate the infection). Cell type and time point are not known.

The chain combines TRBV28 with TRBJ2-2, with 9 bases identical to TRBD1. This CDR3 has 14 residues. Germline loops: CDR1 MDHEN, CDR2 SYDVKM. Losses at the gene ends were 5 bases for V and 6 bases for J; bases not matched to a gene: 4. The CDR3 is CASSTTGGPGELFF. CDR3 in DNA: TGTGCCAGCAGTACCACAGGGGGCCCCGGGGAGCTGTTTTTT.

The chain employs TRBV5-1 and TRBJ2-1, with TRBD1 identical over 12 bases. V lost 3 bases, J lost 8 bases, and 3 bases stayed unmatched. CDR1 is SGHRS, CDR2 YFSETQ, per germline. The CDR3 contains 14 residues. For the CDR3, the DNA is TGCGCCAGCAGCTCCGGGACAGGGGGCTATGAGCAGTTCTTC. Amino acids: CASSSGTGGYEQFF.

The rearrangement uses TRBV7-2 and TRBJ2-1; 8 bases match TRBD2. The CDR3 runs 14 residues. V was clipped by 1 base and J by 9 bases; unmatched bases: 5. Germline lookup yields CDR1 SGHTA and CDR2 FQGNSA. The CDR3 loop is CASSLGRGVGEQFF. For the CDR3, the DNA is TGTGCCAGCAGCTTAGGGCGGGGGGTTGGTGAGCAGTTCTTC.

V and J are TRBV12-3 or TRBV12-4 and TRBJ1-5; 7 nucleotides line up with TRBD1. V lost 4 bases and J lost 6; bases outside the gene matches: 9. The CDR3 is 15 residues long. The CDR3 sequence is CASSSDRVEGQPQHF. CDR3 in DNA: TGTGCCAGCAGTTCCGACAGGGTGGAGGGTCAGCCCCAGCATTTT.

The chain joins TRBV7-6 to TRBJ2-7; 9 bases line up with TRBD1. The CDR3 length is 14 residues. Per germline, CDR1 SGHVS and CDR2 FNYEAQ. V lost 2 bases and J lost 7; bases outside the gene matches: 6. The CDR3 nucleotides are TGTGCCAGCAGCTTATGGGGACAGGGAGGAGAGCAGTACTTC. Translated: CASSLWGQGGEQYF.